The rows below give T cell receptor beta chains drawn from one sample of a study of blood T cell repertoires in COVID-19. Clones were sequenced by immunoSEQ multiplex PCR, and TCRdb holds only the in-frame ones, with some missing. The data contain about 99,000 clones, 84% of them singletons. What was sequenced was peripheral blood. The receptors originated from a human donor in a cohort sampled during active or convalescent COVID-19. The CDR3 runs from the conserved cysteine through the conserved F or W. Fields, in order: V gene, D gene, clone size, J gene, CDR3 protein, CDR3 DNA. A D gene is named only where the DNA matches it firmly. The size entry is marked missing in some rows and otherwise reads once, few, many or a size class.

v_gene: TRBV5-4; d_gene: .; abundance: .; j_gene: TRBJ2-5; CDR3aa: CASSLERQETQYF; CDR3nt: TGTGCCAGCAGCTTGGAGAGACAAGAGACCCAGTACTTC
v_gene: TRBV2; d_gene: .; abundance: few; j_gene: TRBJ1-4; CDR3aa: CASSEGWSFGEKLFF; CDR3nt: TGTGCCAGCAGTGAAGGGTGGAGTTTTGGTGAAAAACTGTTTTTT
v_gene: TRBV7-9; d_gene: .; abundance: .; j_gene: TRBJ1-6; CDR3aa: CASSLAQGSHRSYNSPLHF; CDR3nt: TGTGCCAGCAGCTTAGCGCAGGGTTCCCATCGCTCCTATAATTCACCCCTCCACTTT
v_gene: TRBV12-5; d_gene: .; abundance: .; j_gene: TRBJ2-3; CDR3aa: CASGPGTDTQYF; CDR3nt: TGTGCTAGTGGTCCGGGGACAGATACGCAGTATTTT
v_gene: TRBV18; d_gene: .; abundance: .; j_gene: TRBJ1-3; CDR3aa: CASSPEGPSGNTIYF; CDR3nt: TGTGCCAGCTCACCCGAGGGCCCCTCTGGAAACACCATATATTTT
v_gene: TRBV11-1; d_gene: TRBD1; abundance: .; j_gene: TRBJ1-1; CDR3aa: CASSRDRGLGAFF; CDR3nt: TGTGCCAGCAGCCGAGACAGGGGGCTCGGAGCTTTCTTT
v_gene: TRBV5-5; d_gene: .; abundance: .; j_gene: TRBJ1-6; CDR3aa: CASSSPSSNSPLHF; CDR3nt: TGTGCCAGCAGCTCTCCCAGTTCTAATTCACCCCTCCACTTT
v_gene: TRBV19; d_gene: .; abundance: .; j_gene: TRBJ1-4; CDR3aa: CASSRIRGEKLFF; CDR3nt: TGTGCCAGTAGTCGAATACGGGGTGAAAAACTGTTTTTT
v_gene: TRBV6-5; d_gene: .; abundance: .; j_gene: TRBJ1-1; CDR3aa: CASSPRGGVTEAFF; CDR3nt: TGTGCCAGCAGCCCGAGAGGGGGGGTCACTGAAGCTTTCTTT
v_gene: TRBV11-3; d_gene: TRBD1; abundance: .; j_gene: TRBJ2-7; CDR3aa: CASSDGTVREQYF; CDR3nt: TGTGCCAGCAGCGACGGGACAGTGAGGGAGCAGTACTTC
v_gene: TRBV6-5; d_gene: TRBD1; abundance: .; j_gene: TRBJ1-1; CDR3aa: CASTDRGRGTEAFF; CDR3nt: TGTGCCAGCACGGACAGGGGGCGAGGCACTGAAGCTTTCTTT
v_gene: TRBV4-1; d_gene: .; abundance: .; j_gene: TRBJ2-5; CDR3aa: CASSQDLPHRGGTQYF; CDR3nt: TGCGCCAGCAGCCAAGATCTACCCCACAGGGGAGGGACCCAGTACTTC
v_gene: TRBV29-1; d_gene: .; abundance: once; j_gene: TRBJ2-3; CDR3aa: CSVERQDTQYF; CDR3nt: TGCAGCGTTGAGAGGCAAGATACGCAGTATTTT
v_gene: TRBV24-1; d_gene: .; abundance: .; j_gene: TRBJ2-2; CDR3aa: CATSDLGAVGTGELFF; CDR3nt: TGTGCCACCAGTGATTTAGGAGCGGTGGGCACCGGGGAGCTGTTTTTT
v_gene: TRBV7-2; d_gene: TRBD2; abundance: .; j_gene: TRBJ2-2; CDR3aa: CASSFGLVAGAGELFF; CDR3nt: TGTGCCAGCAGCTTTGGTCTGGTAGCGGGGGCCGGGGAGCTGTTTTTT
v_gene: TRBV11-2; d_gene: .; abundance: .; j_gene: TRBJ1-1; CDR3aa: CASSASGPGAFF; CDR3nt: TGTGCCAGCAGCGCCTCCGGGCCGGGGGCTTTCTTT
v_gene: TRBV5-1; d_gene: .; abundance: .; j_gene: TRBJ2-7; CDR3aa: CASSFNGASENEQYF; CDR3nt: TGCGCCAGCAGCTTTAATGGGGCCTCCGAAAACGAGCAGTACTTC
v_gene: TRBV6-5; d_gene: .; abundance: few; j_gene: TRBJ2-3; CDR3aa: CASSPRLGDTQYF; CDR3nt: TGTGCCAGCAGCCCCCGACTTGGGGATACGCAGTATTTT
v_gene: TRBV18; d_gene: TRBD1; abundance: .; j_gene: TRBJ2-1; CDR3aa: CASSPLGTGGYNEQFF; CDR3nt: TGTGCCAGCTCACCCCTAGGGACAGGGGGCTACAATGAGCAGTTCTTC
v_gene: TRBV12-2; d_gene: .; abundance: .; j_gene: TRBJ1-6; CDR3aa: CASLWIGRVKSSPLHF; CDR3nt: TGTGCAAGCCTGTGGATTGGCAGGGTCAAGTCTTCACCCCTCCACTTT
v_gene: TRBV7-3; d_gene: .; abundance: once; j_gene: TRBJ2-7; CDR3aa: CASSSHPGQTYEQYF; CDR3nt: TGTGCCAGCAGCTCTCACCCGGGACAAACCTACGAGCAGTACTTC
v_gene: TRBV7-9; d_gene: TRBD1; abundance: .; j_gene: TRBJ2-4; CDR3aa: CASSSRGLAKNIQYF; CDR3nt: TGTGCCAGCAGCTCGAGGGGGCTAGCCAAAAACATTCAGTACTTC
v_gene: TRBV4-2; d_gene: .; abundance: .; j_gene: TRBJ2-2; CDR3aa: CASSPQVSYPNTGELFF; CDR3nt: TGTGCCAGCAGCCCCCAGGTTTCCTATCCGAACACCGGGGAGCTGTTTTTT
v_gene: TRBV9; d_gene: .; abundance: .; j_gene: TRBJ1-4; CDR3aa: CASSAGPQTGGEKLFF; CDR3nt: TGTGCCAGCAGCGCCGGGCCACAAACCGGGGGTGAAAAACTGTTTTTT
v_gene: TRBV21-1; d_gene: .; abundance: once; j_gene: TRBJ1-5; CDR3aa: CASSKGYGYSNQPQHF; CDR3nt: TGTGCCAGCAGCAAAGGCTACGGTTATAGCAATCAGCCCCAGCATTTT
v_gene: TRBV18; d_gene: .; abundance: .; j_gene: TRBJ1-5; CDR3aa: CASSPVNQGQGGGPQHF; CDR3nt: TGTGCCAGCTCACCAGTCAACCAGGGCCAGGGCGGGGGGCCCCAGCATTTT
v_gene: TRBV4-1; d_gene: .; abundance: .; j_gene: TRBJ2-1; CDR3aa: CASSQDRRGGPGEQFF; CDR3nt: TGCGCCAGCAGCCAAGATCGGAGGGGGGGGCCTGGAGAGCAGTTCTTC
v_gene: TRBV6-1; d_gene: .; abundance: many; j_gene: TRBJ1-6; CDR3aa: CASSEGTGDAYSPLHF; CDR3nt: TGTGCCAGCAGTGAGGGGACTGGGGATGCATATTCACCCCTCCACTTT
v_gene: TRBV6-2/TRBV6-3; d_gene: TRBD1; abundance: .; j_gene: TRBJ1-1; CDR3aa: CASSYRTGSRNTEAFF; CDR3nt: TGTGCCAGCAGTTATAGGACAGGGTCACGGAACACTGAAGCTTTCTTT
v_gene: TRBV2; d_gene: .; abundance: once; j_gene: TRBJ1-5; CDR3aa: CASNAANQPQHF; CDR3nt: TGTGCCAGCAATGCGGCTAATCAGCCCCAGCATTTT
v_gene: TRBV6-5; d_gene: TRBD1; abundance: .; j_gene: TRBJ1-2; CDR3aa: CASNGQGILDGYTF; CDR3nt: TGTGCCAGCAACGGACAGGGGATTCTTGATGGCTACACCTTC
v_gene: TRBV5-1; d_gene: TRBD1; abundance: .; j_gene: TRBJ1-3; CDR3aa: CASSLGQGMSTIYF; CDR3nt: TGCGCCAGCAGCTTGGGACAGGGGATGAGCACCATATATTTT
v_gene: TRBV7-2; d_gene: .; abundance: .; j_gene: TRBJ1-5; CDR3aa: CASSLLSGDQPQHF; CDR3nt: TGTGCCAGCAGCTTACTCAGCGGGGATCAGCCCCAGCATTTT
v_gene: TRBV4-1; d_gene: TRBD1; abundance: .; j_gene: TRBJ1-2; CDR3aa: CASSQPPQGNYGYTF; CDR3nt: TGCGCCAGCAGCCAGCCTCCACAGGGGAACTATGGCTACACCTTC
v_gene: TRBV28; d_gene: TRBD1; abundance: .; j_gene: TRBJ1-5; CDR3aa: CASSWATGGKQPQHF; CDR3nt: TGTGCCAGCAGTTGGGCCACAGGGGGCAAACAGCCCCAGCATTTT
v_gene: TRBV6-6; d_gene: .; abundance: .; j_gene: TRBJ1-5; CDR3aa: CASIHTRQSNQPQHF; CDR3nt: TGTGCCAGCATTCACACTCGACAGAGCAATCAGCCCCAGCATTTT
v_gene: TRBV7-9; d_gene: .; abundance: .; j_gene: TRBJ2-7; CDR3aa: CASSLRGGSYEQYF; CDR3nt: TGTGCCAGCAGCTTGAGGGGGGGCTCCTACGAGCAGTACTTC
v_gene: TRBV20-1; d_gene: TRBD1; abundance: .; j_gene: TRBJ2-1; CDR3aa: CSASHTGTGPPSARNEQFF; CDR3nt: TGCAGTGCTAGTCATACCGGGACAGGGCCCCCCTCAGCCCGAAATGAGCAGTTCTTC
v_gene: TRBV4-2; d_gene: TRBD2; abundance: .; j_gene: TRBJ2-3; CDR3aa: CASSQDPGLAGGTDTQYF; CDR3nt: TGTGCCAGCAGCCAAGACCCCGGGTTAGCGGGGGGCACAGATACGCAGTATTTT
v_gene: TRBV7-9; d_gene: TRBD2; abundance: .; j_gene: TRBJ2-7; CDR3aa: CASSFGGGRDEQYF; CDR3nt: TGTGCCAGCAGCTTCGGCGGGGGGCGAGACGAGCAGTACTTC
v_gene: TRBV6-5; d_gene: .; abundance: few; j_gene: TRBJ2-5; CDR3aa: CAVGRGPLGRETQYF; CDR3nt: TGTGCCGTGGGTAGGGGCCCCCTTGGACGGGAGACCCAGTACTTC
v_gene: TRBV5-6; d_gene: .; abundance: .; j_gene: TRBJ2-5; CDR3aa: CASSLSGGKVRETQYF; CDR3nt: TGTGCCAGCAGCTTGTCGGGGGGCAAAGTACGAGAGACCCAGTACTTC
v_gene: TRBV15; d_gene: .; abundance: .; j_gene: TRBJ1-2; CDR3aa: CATSREGPGDYGYTF; CDR3nt: TGTGCCACCAGCAGGGAGGGTCCTGGAGACTATGGCTACACCTTC
v_gene: TRBV29-1; d_gene: .; abundance: once; j_gene: TRBJ2-1; CDR3aa: CSVSDGTYNEQFF; CDR3nt: TGCAGCGTTTCAGACGGGACCTACAATGAGCAGTTCTTC